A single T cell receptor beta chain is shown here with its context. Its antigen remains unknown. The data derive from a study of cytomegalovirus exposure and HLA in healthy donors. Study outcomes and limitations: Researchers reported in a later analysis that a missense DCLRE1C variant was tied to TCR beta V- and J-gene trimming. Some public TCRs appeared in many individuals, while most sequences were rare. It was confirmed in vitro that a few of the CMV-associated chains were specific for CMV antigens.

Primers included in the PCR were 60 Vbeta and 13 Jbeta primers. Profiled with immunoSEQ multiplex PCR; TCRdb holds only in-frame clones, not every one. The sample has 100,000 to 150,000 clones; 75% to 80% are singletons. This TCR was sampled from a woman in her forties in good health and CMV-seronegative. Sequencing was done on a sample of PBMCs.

CDR3 nucleotides: TGTGCCAGCAGTCCCGGACAGGGGGCGAACACTGAAGCTTTCTTT. This translates into CASSPGQGANTEAFF. The chain recombines TRBV6-6 with TRBJ1-1; TRBD1 aligns across 11 bases. The CDR3 sequence is 15 residues long. Germline CDR1 MNHNY, CDR2 SVGAGI (reference sequence). The V and J ends lost 5 bases and 1 base, in that order; junction bases with no gene match: 3.